This passage covers 14 T cell receptor beta chains from one sample sequenced in a study of control samples from healthy donors and cancer patients. Sequencing was performed with immunoSEQ multiplex PCR; in TCRdb, only in-frame clones are kept and a portion is missing. Here the sample spans fewer than 20,000 clones, around 80% being singletons. The sample taken for sequencing was PBMCs. The receptors stem from an elderly man with head and neck cancer.

The rearrangement links TRBV9 to TRBJ2-7, with TRBD1 matching 7 bases. This CDR3 spans 12 amino acids. Germline lookup yields CDR1 SGDLS and CDR2 YYNGEE. V shed 3 bases, J shed 5 bases, and the junction held 2 bases outside the gene matches. CDR3 region: CASSAQGHEQYF. The CDR3 nucleotides read TGTGCCAGCAGCGCACAGGGGCACGAGCAGTACTTC.

The J gene is TRBJ2-2, the V gene TRBV10-3; 16 positions match TRBD2. V gave up 6 bases and J gave up 4 bases; unmatched junction bases: 2. Germline V gives CDR1 ENHRY, CDR2 SYGVKD. The CDR3 is 16 amino acids. As DNA, the CDR3 is TGTGCCATCAGGGGGACTAGCGGGGGGGGCACCGGGGAGCTGTTTTTT. This encodes CAIRGTSGGGTGELFF.

This clone appeared a single time. This rearrangement joins TRBV12-5 to TRBJ1-6, with unresolved D. Between the trimmed V and J ends, which lost 5 bases and 0 bases, there was a span of 8 bases. Germline assignment: CDR1 LGHNT and CDR2 FRNRAP. This CDR3 has 15 amino acids. CDR3 amino acids: CASGSQSSYNSPLHF. The CDR3 nucleotides are TGTGCTAGTGGTAGTCAGAGCTCCTATAATTCACCCCTCCACTTT.

The genes are TRBV2 and TRBJ2-5; 8 positions agree with TRBD2. Losses at the gene ends were 11 bases for V and 2 bases for J; bases not matched to a gene: 7. The CDR3 consists of 13 residues. Germline values: CDR1 SNHLY, CDR2 FYNNEI. CDR3 sequence: CAVHGGVQETQYF. The CDR3 nucleotides read TGTGCCGTCCACGGGGGGGTACAAGAGACCCAGTACTTC.

This rearrangement joins TRBV18 to TRBJ2-5, with 10 bases lining up with TRBD1. V was clipped by 4 bases and J by 2 bases; unmatched bases: 4. Germline assignment: CDR1 KGHSH and CDR2 LQKENI. This CDR3 is built from 15 residues. As DNA, the CDR3 is TGTGCCAGCTCACGGGACAGGGGCGGACAAGAGACCCAGTACTTC. Translated: CASSRDRGGQETQYF.

CDR3: CASSQRGASNEKLFF. CDR3 DNA sequence: TGCGCCAGCAGCCAGAGGGGGGCCTCTAATGAAAAACTGTTTTTT. The J gene is TRBJ1-4, the V gene TRBV4-1, with D tentatively TRBD1 (6 bases). The germline gives CDR1 MGHRA, CDR2 YSYEKL. Trimming took off 3 bases at V and 3 bases at J, with 11 bases between the two ends. CDR3 length: 15 amino acids.

This chain uses TRBV5-6 with TRBJ1-6; D unresolved. The CDR3 loop spans 15 amino acids. Germline V gives CDR1 SGHDT, CDR2 YYEEEE. The ends were cut back, 3 bases at V and 10 bases at J, with 17 bases in the middle. The DNA for the CDR3 is TGTGCCAGCAGCTCCACCCGTGAGGGTTTGTCACCCCTCCACTTT. Amino acids: CASSSTREGLSPLHF. Based on the CDR3 plus reference TRBV5-6 and TRBJ1-6, the full variable domain is DAGVTQSPTHLIKTRGQQVTLRCSPKSGHDTVSWYQQALGQGPQFIFQYYEEEERQRGNFPDRFSGHQFPNYSSELNVNALLLGDSALYLCASSSTREGLSPLHFGNGTRLTVT.

This clone has more than one count but fewer than ten. The chain couples TRBV7-6 to TRBJ1-4; TRBD1 aligns across 7 bases. With 3 bases clipped from V and 8 bases from J, the junction kept 0 bases outside the gene matches. The CDR3 is 12 amino acids. Germline V gene sequence: CDR1 SGHVS, CDR2 FNYEAQ. CDR3 coding DNA: TGTGCCAGCAGCTTCAGGGGGGAAAAACTGTTTTTT. The encoded protein is CASSFRGEKLFF.

J is TRBJ2-1 and V is TRBV11-2; 7 nucleotides align to TRBD2. The CDR3 has 15 residues. With 1 base clipped from V and 5 bases from J, the junction kept 5 bases outside the gene matches. Per germline, CDR1 SGHAT and CDR2 FQNNGV. The DNA of the CDR3 is TGTGCCAGCAGCTTAGTACTAGCGCCGGACAATGAGCAGTTCTTC. This translates into CASSLVLAPDNEQFF.

The genes are TRBV28 and TRBJ2-7, with D perhaps being TRBD1 or TRBD2 (5 bases each). The CDR3 sequence is 14 residues long. V lost 6 bases and J lost 3, with 15 bases in between. Germline V gene lookup returns CDR1 MDHEN and CDR2 SYDVKM. For the CDR3, the DNA is TGTGCCAGCAGGCCCCCGGGGCCCTTCTACGAGCAGTACTTC. Its protein is CASRPPGPFYEQYF.

This chain joins TRBV28 and TRBJ1-5, with D unclear. V lost 2 bases to trimming and J lost 9 bases, with 11 bases between them. The germline V gene has CDR1 MDHEN and CDR2 SYDVKM. The CDR3 totals 13 residues. CDR3 sequence reads: CASSLLWGTPQHF. The CDR3 region has the DNA TGTGCCAGCAGTTTACTGTGGGGTACGCCCCAGCATTTT.

This chain connects TRBV28 to TRBJ1-5; 11 positions agree with TRBD1. CDR1 and CDR2 (germline): MDHEN, SYDVKM. Trimming at V came to 3 bases and at J to 4 bases, leaving 5 bases not matched to a gene. This CDR3 is 16 amino acids long. The DNA of the CDR3 is TGTGCCAGCAGTTTCCCAGGACAGGGGGCGAATCAGCCCCAGCATTTT. Translation gives CASSFPGQGANQPQHF.

The gene calls are TRBV9 and TRBJ2-1, with 14 nucleotides matching TRBD2. CDR1 and CDR2 (germline): SGDLS, YYNGEE. This CDR3 region has 16 residues. Trimming removed 4 bases from V and 7 bases from J; junction bases left unmatched: 7. CDR3 in DNA: TGTGCCAGCAGCTCCGGGACTAGCGGGGGAGTAAATGAGCAGTTCTTC. This gives the protein CASSSGTSGGVNEQFF.

This sequence joins TRBV24-1 and TRBJ2-2, with TRBD1 identical over 11 bases. Germline CDR1 KGHDR, CDR2 SFDVKD. This CDR3 has 18 amino acids. The ends lost 1 base at V and 6 bases at J; junction bases unmatched: 9. The CDR3 here is CATSDFGLGTGGAGELFF. CDR3 coding DNA: TGTGCCACCAGTGATTTTGGGCTAGGGACAGGGGGGGCCGGGGAGCTGTTTTTT.